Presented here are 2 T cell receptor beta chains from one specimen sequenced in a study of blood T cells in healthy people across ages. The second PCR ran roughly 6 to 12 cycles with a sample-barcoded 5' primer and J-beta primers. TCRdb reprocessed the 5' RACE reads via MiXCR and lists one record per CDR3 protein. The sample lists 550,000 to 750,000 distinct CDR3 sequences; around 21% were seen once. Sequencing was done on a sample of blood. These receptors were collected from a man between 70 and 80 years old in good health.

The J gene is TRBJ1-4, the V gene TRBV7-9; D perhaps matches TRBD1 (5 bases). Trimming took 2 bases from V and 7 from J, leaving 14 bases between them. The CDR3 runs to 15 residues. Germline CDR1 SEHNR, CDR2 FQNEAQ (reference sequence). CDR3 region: CASSLTPGKGEKLFF. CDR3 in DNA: TGTGCCAGCAGCTTAACCCCAGGGAAGGGTGAAAAACTGTTTTTT. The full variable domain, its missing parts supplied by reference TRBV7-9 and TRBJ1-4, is DTGVSQNPRHKITKRGQNVTFRCDPISEHNRLYWYRQTLGQGPEFLTYFQNEAQLEKSRLLSDRFSAERPKGSFSTLEIQRTEQGDSAMYLCASSLTPGKGEKLFFGSGTQLSVL.

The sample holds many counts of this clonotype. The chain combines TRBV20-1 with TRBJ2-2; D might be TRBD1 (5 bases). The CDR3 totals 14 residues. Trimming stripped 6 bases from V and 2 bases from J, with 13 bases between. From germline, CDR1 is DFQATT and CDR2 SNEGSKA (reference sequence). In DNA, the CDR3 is TGCAGTGCCCTAGACAGACAAAACACCGGGGAGCTGTTTTTT. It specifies CSALDRQNTGELFF.